The 6 T cell receptor beta chains below were found in one sample sequenced in a study of beta chain features in type 1 diabetes. The isolated RNA, all of it, was reverse transcribed, so expressed TCRB transcripts were what got sequenced. The table came from immunoSEQ multiplex PCR; TCRdb's copy has only in-frame clones and leaves some out. The sample lists approximately 250,000 clones; 9.6% were seen once. Sample: naive CD4+ T cells from blood. The origin of the receptors is a woman aged 18 to 35 in good health.

The chain is built from TRBV29-1 and TRBJ1-1; D is unclear. The CDR3 spans 13 residues. Germline CDR1 reads SQVTM; CDR2 reads ANQGSEA. Trimming removed 2 bases at V and 4 bases at J, with 11 bases between. CDR3 in amino acids: CSVEREEGTEAFF. In DNA, the CDR3 is TGCAGCGTTGAAAGGGAGGAGGGCACTGAAGCTTTCTTT.

This clone was found a few times. The chain couples TRBV7-9 to TRBJ1-2; 8 bases are shared with TRBD1. The length of the CDR3 is 12 residues. CDR1 is SEHNR, CDR2 FQNEAQ, per germline (reference sequence). Trimming cost V 4 bases and J 9 bases; bases outside gene matches: 4. CDR3 loop: CASSWTGPSYTF. DNA of the CDR3: TGTGCCAGCAGCTGGACAGGGCCGAGCTACACCTTC.

There are a few counts of this clone. The chain uses TRBV5-1 and TRBJ2-3; TRBD1 agrees at 7 bases. CDR3 length: 15 amino acids. Germline V CDR1 and CDR2: SGHRS, YFSETQ. After removal of 1 base from V and 2 bases from J, the junction contained 4 bases not matched to a gene. This CDR3 is CASSLPGQNTDTQYF. For the CDR3, the DNA is TGCGCCAGCAGCTTGCCGGGACAGAACACAGATACGCAGTATTTT. The whole variable domain, filled in from reference TRBV5-1 and TRBJ2-3, reads KAGVTQTPRYLIKTRGQQVTLSCSPISGHRSVSWYQQTPGQGLQFLFEYFSETQRNKGNFPGRFSGRQFSNSRSEMNVSTLELGDSALYLCASSLPGQNTDTQYFGPGTRLTVL.

The J gene is TRBJ2-3, the V gene TRBV30; TRBD2 might be the D (5 bases). The CDR3 extends over 14 amino acids. The germline V gene encodes CDR1 GTSNPN and CDR2 SVGIG (reference sequence). V dropped 3 bases and J dropped 2 bases, with 12 bases sitting between them. The CDR3 protein is CAWRAAEDTDTQYF. DNA for the CDR3: TGTGCCTGGAGGGCAGCGGAAGACACAGATACGCAGTATTTT.

This clone was detected only a few times. V and J are TRBV27 and TRBJ1-5, with unresolved D. CDR1 and CDR2 from the germline V gene are MNHEY and SMNVEV (reference sequence). The CDR3 is made up of 18 amino acids. Between the trimmed V and J ends, which lost 7 bases and 3 bases, there was a span of 25 bases. The DNA for the CDR3 is TGTGCCAGCACCCATCTCACCGCCGGGAGACTAAACAATCAGCCCCAGCATTTT. Translating gives CASTHLTAGRLNNQPQHF.

This clone has a handful of counts. This chain joins TRBV6-5 and TRBJ2-7, with D perhaps matching TRBD1 (5 bases). V lost 5 bases, J lost 1 base, and 12 bases lay in between. The CDR3 is 14 residues long. Germline CDR1 reads MNHEY; CDR2 reads SVGAGI. For the CDR3, the DNA is TGTGCCAGCAGTGAGAACAGGTTATCCTACGAGCAGTACTTC. Translating gives CASSENRLSYEQYF.